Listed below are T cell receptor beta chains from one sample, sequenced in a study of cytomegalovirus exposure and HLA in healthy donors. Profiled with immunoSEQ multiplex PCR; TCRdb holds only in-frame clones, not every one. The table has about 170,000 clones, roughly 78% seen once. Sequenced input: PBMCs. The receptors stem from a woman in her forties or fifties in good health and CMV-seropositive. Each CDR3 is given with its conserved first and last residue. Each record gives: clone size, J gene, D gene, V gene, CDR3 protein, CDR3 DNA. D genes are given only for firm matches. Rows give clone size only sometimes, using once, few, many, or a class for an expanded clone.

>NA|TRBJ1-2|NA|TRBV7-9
CASSLDPHRGTF
TGTGCCAGCAGCTTAGATCCGCACCGGGGGACCTTC
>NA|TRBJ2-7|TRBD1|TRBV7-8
CASSDSGTVRYEQYF
TGTGCCAGCAGCGACAGTGGGACAGTCCGATACGAGCAGTACTTC
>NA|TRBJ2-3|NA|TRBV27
CASSLRGTTTDTQYF
TGTGCCAGCAGTTTACGGGGGACGACCACAGATACGCAGTATTTT
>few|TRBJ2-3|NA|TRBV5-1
CASSFLSTDTQYF
TGCGCCAGCAGCTTCCTCAGCACAGATACGCAGTATTTT
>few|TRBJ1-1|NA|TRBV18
CASSAGLQNTEAFF
TGTGCCAGCTCAGCGGGCTTGCAGAACACTGAAGCTTTCTTT
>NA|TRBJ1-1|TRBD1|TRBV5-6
CASSFLDRRMNTEAFF
TGTGCCAGCAGCTTCTTGGACAGGAGAATGAACACTGAAGCTTTCTTT
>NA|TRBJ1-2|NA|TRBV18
CASSPPLLRDYGYTF
TGTGCCAGCTCACCTCCGCTCCTTCGGGACTATGGCTACACCTTC
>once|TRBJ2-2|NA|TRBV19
CASTRRETTGELFF
TGTGCCAGTACGCGAAGGGAGACCACCGGGGAGCTGTTTTTT
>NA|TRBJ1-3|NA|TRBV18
CASSHSTTWSGNTIYF
TGTGCCAGCTCACATTCGACAACTTGGTCCGGAAACACCATATATTTT
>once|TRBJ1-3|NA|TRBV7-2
CASSFAGSSGNTIYF
TGTGCCAGCAGCTTTGCGGGTTCCTCTGGAAACACCATATATTTT
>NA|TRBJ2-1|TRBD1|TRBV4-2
CASSQGQNLPYNEQFF
TGTGCCAGCAGCCAGGGACAGAACCTACCCTACAATGAGCAGTTCTTC
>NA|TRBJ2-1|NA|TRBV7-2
CASTPGSSYNEQFF
TGTGCCAGCACCCCCGGTAGCTCCTACAATGAGCAGTTCTTC
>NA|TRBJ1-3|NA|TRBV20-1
CSTTGGNTIYF
TGCAGTACCACGGGGGGAAACACCATATATTTT
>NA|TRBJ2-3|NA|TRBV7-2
CASSDGGLTDTQYF
TGTGCCAGCAGCGACGGGGGGCTCACAGATACGCAGTATTTT
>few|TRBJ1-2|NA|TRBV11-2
CASSFTAEGLNNYGYTF
TGTGCCAGCAGCTTCACCGCGGAGGGATTGAATAACTATGGCTACACCTTC
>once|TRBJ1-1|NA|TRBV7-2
CASRTRGVEAFF
TGTGCCAGCAGGACCAGGGGCGTTGAAGCTTTCTTT
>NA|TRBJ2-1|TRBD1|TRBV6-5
CASSLDRGTNNEQFF
TGTGCCAGCAGCTTGGACAGGGGTACCAACAATGAGCAGTTCTTC
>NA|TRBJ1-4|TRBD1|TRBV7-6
CASSSTGGHEKLFF
TGTGCCAGCAGCTCGACAGGGGGGCATGAAAAACTGTTTTTT
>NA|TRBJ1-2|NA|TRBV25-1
CASSRGYGYTF
TGTGCCAGCAGCAGGGGCTATGGCTACACCTTC
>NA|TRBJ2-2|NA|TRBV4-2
CASSQGGGDTGELFF
TGTGCCAGCAGCCAAGGGGGAGGCGACACCGGGGAGCTGTTTTTT
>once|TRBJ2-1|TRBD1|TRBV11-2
CASSPRRTGDRREQFF
TGTGCCAGCAGCCCCCGGAGGACAGGGGATCGGCGGGAGCAGTTCTTC
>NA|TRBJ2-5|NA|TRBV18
CASSPFMQETQYF
TGTGCCAGCTCACCGTTCATGCAAGAGACCCAGTACTTC
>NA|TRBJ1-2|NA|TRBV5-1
CASSPNTGNYGYTF
TGCGCCAGCAGCCCGAACACAGGGAACTATGGCTACACCTTC
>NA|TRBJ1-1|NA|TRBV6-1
CASRPALTGTTEAFF
TGTGCCAGCAGACCTGCTTTGACAGGTACTACTGAAGCTTTCTTT
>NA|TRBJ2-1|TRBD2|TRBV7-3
CASSARRTLAGGGRDYNEQFF
TGTGCCAGCAGCGCGCGCCGTACACTAGCGGGAGGGGGTCGAGACTACAATGAGCAGTTCTTC
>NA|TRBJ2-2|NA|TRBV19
CASSSDGRGTGELFF
TGTGCCAGTAGTTCGGACGGACGGGGCACCGGGGAGCTGTTTTTT
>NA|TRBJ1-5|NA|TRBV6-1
CASSDRGENQPQHF
TGTGCCAGCAGTGATCGGGGAGAGAATCAGCCCCAGCATTTT
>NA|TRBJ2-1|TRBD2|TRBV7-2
CASSLGGGVDEQFF
TGTGCCAGCAGCTTAGGTGGGGGGGTAGATGAGCAGTTCTTC
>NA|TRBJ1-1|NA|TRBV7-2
CASSLARQLPPNTEAFF
TGTGCCAGCAGCTTAGCCCGACAGCTGCCACCGAACACTGAAGCTTTCTTT
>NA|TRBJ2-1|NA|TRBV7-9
CASSRGDREQFF
TGTGCCAGCAGCCGCGGGGACAGAGAGCAGTTCTTC
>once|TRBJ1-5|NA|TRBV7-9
CSSSLYQARGGQPQHF
TGTTCCAGCAGCTTATACCAAGCTCGGGGGGGGCAGCCCCAGCATTTT
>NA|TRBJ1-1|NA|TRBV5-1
CASSLVGANTEAFF
TGCGCCAGCAGCTTGGTAGGGGCGAACACTGAGGCTTTCTTT
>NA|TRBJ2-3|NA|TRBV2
CASSVSDTQYF
TGTGCCAGCAGTGTTAGTGATACGCAGTATTTT
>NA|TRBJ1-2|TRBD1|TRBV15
CATRRTGTGHYGYTF
TGTGCCACCAGACGGACCGGGACAGGGCACTATGGCTACACCTTC
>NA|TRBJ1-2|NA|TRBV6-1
CASSRQGGSGYTF
TGTGCCAGCAGTCGCCAAGGGGGATCCGGCTACACCTTC
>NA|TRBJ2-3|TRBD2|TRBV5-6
CASSLEPYELAGGADTQYF
TGTGCCAGCAGCTTGGAACCTTACGAACTAGCGGGAGGAGCCGATACGCAGTATTTT
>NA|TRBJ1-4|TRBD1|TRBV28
CASSLWGTGAFATNEKLFF
TGTGCCAGCAGTTTATGGGGGACAGGGGCTTTCGCAACTAATGAAAAACTGTTTTTT
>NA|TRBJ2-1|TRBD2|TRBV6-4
CASRITSGAYNEQFF
TGTGCCAGCAGGATCACTAGCGGGGCCTACAATGAGCAGTTCTTC
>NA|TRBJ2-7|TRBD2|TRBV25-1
CASSLTGLAEYEQYF
TGTGCCAGCAGTTTAACGGGACTAGCGGAATACGAGCAGTACTTC
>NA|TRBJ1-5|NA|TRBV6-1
CASSSGLLANQPQHF
TGTGCCAGCAGCTCGGGACTTCTGGCCAATCAGCCCCAGCATTTT
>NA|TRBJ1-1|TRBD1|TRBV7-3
CASSQRTGYEAFF
TGTGCCAGCAGCCAACGGACAGGGTATGAAGCTTTCTTT
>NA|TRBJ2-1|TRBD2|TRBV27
CASSPTSGTNLQQFF
TGTGCCAGCAGTCCGACTAGCGGGACTAACCTCCAGCAGTTCTTC
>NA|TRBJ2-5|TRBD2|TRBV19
CASSILGNTGGETQYF
TGTGCCAGTAGTATTCTTGGCAATACGGGGGGAGAGACCCAGTACTTC
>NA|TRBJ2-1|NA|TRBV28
CASSSPFGNEQFF
TGTGCCAGCAGTTCCCCCTTCGGCAATGAGCAGTTCTTC
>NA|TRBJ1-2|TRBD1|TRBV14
CASSQHEAVTLWGQVRYGYTF
TGTGCCAGCAGCCAACACGAAGCTGTAACATTGTGGGGACAGGTGAGGTATGGCTACACCTTC
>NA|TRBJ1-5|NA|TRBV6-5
CASSPRHTNQPQHF
TGTGCCAGCAGTCCCCGACATACCAATCAGCCCCAGCATTTT
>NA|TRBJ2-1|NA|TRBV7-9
CASIQTAGNEQFF
TGTGCCAGCATACAAACCGCAGGGAATGAGCAGTTCTTC
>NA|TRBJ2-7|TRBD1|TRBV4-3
CASSRDRGYEQYF
TGCGCCAGCAGCCGGGACAGGGGCTACGAGCAGTACTTC
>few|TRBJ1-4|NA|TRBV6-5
CASRHLAANEKLFF
TGTGCCAGCAGGCACCTGGCGGCTAATGAAAAACTGTTTTTT
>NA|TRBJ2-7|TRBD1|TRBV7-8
CASSLRTGFYEQYF
TGTGCCAGCAGTTTACGGACAGGTTTCTACGAGCAGTACTTC
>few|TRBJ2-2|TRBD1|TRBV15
CATSRSQGAGELFF
TGTGCCACCAGCAGATCCCAGGGGGCCGGGGAGCTGTTTTTT
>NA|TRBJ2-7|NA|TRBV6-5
CASSYGPYYEQYF
TGTGCCAGCAGTTATGGGCCGTACTACGAGCAGTACTTC
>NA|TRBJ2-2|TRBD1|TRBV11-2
CASSLAGGTGELFF
TGTGCCAGCAGCTTAGCAGGGGGCACCGGGGAGCTGTTTTTT
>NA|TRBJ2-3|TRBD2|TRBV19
CASSKSPSGDTDTQYF
TGTGCCAGTAGTAAGTCGCCTAGCGGGGACACAGATACGCAGTATTTT
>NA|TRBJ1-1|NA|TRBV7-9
CSSSLEAGNEAFF
TGTTCCAGCAGCTTAGAGGCAGGGAATGAAGCTTTCTTT